This entry lists 20 T cell receptor beta chains sequenced from one sample in a study of blood T cell repertoires in COVID-19. Measured with immunoSEQ multiplex PCR; TCRdb has only the in-frame clones, and not every one. The sample holds approximately 140,000 clones, roughly 83% seen once. Material: peripheral blood. These TCRs come from a man between 60 and 75 years old with acute or convalescent COVID-19.

This chain uses TRBV12-3 or TRBV12-4 with TRBJ2-1, with 7 nucleotides matching TRBD1. With 10 bases clipped from V and 4 bases from J, the junction kept 7 bases outside the gene matches. CDR3 length: 13 residues. The CDR3 loop is CATRGTHYNEQFF. CDR3 DNA sequence: TGTGCCACCAGGGGGACACATTACAATGAGCAGTTCTTC.

The V gene is TRBV12-3 or TRBV12-4, the J gene TRBJ2-5; D remains unclear. The CDR3 is made up of 12 amino acids. V lost 6 bases to trimming and J lost 2 bases, with 7 bases between them. The DNA of the CDR3 is TGTGCCAGCAGCCCACTTCAAGAGACCCAGTACTTC. Its protein product is CASSPLQETQYF.

The chain links TRBV5-1 to TRBJ2-7, with a possible D match to TRBD2 (5 bases). Germline assignment: CDR1 SGHRS and CDR2 YFSETQ. The CDR3 extends over 15 amino acids. V was shortened by 3 bases and J by 4 bases, with 17 bases between the two germline ends. DNA for the CDR3: TGCGCCAGCAGCTCCTCCCCCGCGCGGGTTTACGAGCAGTACTTC. This translates into CASSSSPARVYEQYF.

This clone was counted once. V gene TRBV7-9 combines with J gene TRBJ1-2, with 7 bases matching TRBD1. CDR1 and CDR2 from the germline V gene are SEHNR and FQNEAQ (reference sequence). The CDR3 contains 14 residues. The J segment lost 2 bases and the V segment lost 5 bases, leaving 5 bases of the junction unmatched. The CDR3 DNA is TGTGCCAGCAGCCCGATGACAGGGAACTATGGCTACACCTTC. This codes for CASSPMTGNYGYTF.

This sequence joins TRBV19 and TRBJ1-2; 12 bases match TRBD1. Per the germline V gene, CDR1 is LNHDA and CDR2 is SQIVND (reference sequence). The CDR3 spans 12 residues. Trimming cost V 9 bases and J 8 bases; bases outside gene matches: 4. The DNA of the CDR3 is TGTGCCAGCCGGGACAGGGGGCAAGGCTACACCTTC. It is translated as CASRDRGQGYTF.

This chain uses TRBV10-3 with TRBJ2-5; TRBD1 agrees at 7 bases. Germline V CDR1 and CDR2: ENHRY, SYGVKD. This CDR3 is 15 amino acids long. The ends lost 5 bases at V and 2 bases at J; junction bases unmatched: 8. The CDR3 DNA follows: TGTGCCATCAGTAGTCGACAGGGATCACAAGAGACCCAGTACTTC. The encoded protein is CAISSRQGSQETQYF.

The chain recombines TRBV28 with TRBJ1-1, with D tentatively TRBD1 (5 bases). Germline V gene sequence: CDR1 MDHEN, CDR2 SYDVKM. This CDR3 has 14 amino acids. The germline V and J ends were trimmed by 8 bases and 0 bases, with 13 bases remaining between them. CDR3 DNA sequence: TGTGCCAGCGGACGGGGGATCATGAACACTGAAGCTTTCTTT. This codes for CASGRGIMNTEAFF.

J is TRBJ1-5 and V is TRBV10-1, with 7 nucleotides matching TRBD1. Looked up from germline, CDR1 is WNHNN and CDR2 is SYGVQD (reference sequence). The V gene end was trimmed by 11 bases and the J gene end by 2 bases; junction bases not matched to a gene: 21. This CDR3 region has 18 residues. The CDR3 is CADLMGQWDGLRNQPQHF. The CDR3 nucleotides read TGCGCCGACCTAATGGGACAGTGGGATGGACTTCGCAATCAGCCCCAGCATTTT.

In DNA form, the CDR3 reads TGTGCCAGCAGCGTAGGGACTCCGGGCTATGGCTACACCTTC. As protein: CASSVGTPGYGYTF. The genes are TRBV9 and TRBJ1-2; unclear D gene. CDR1 is SGDLS, CDR2 YYNGEE, per germline. This CDR3 has 14 amino acids. Trimming left V 0 bases short and J 4 bases short, with 10 bases between.

This clone occurred once. The genes are TRBV5-1 and TRBJ2-7; TRBD1 matches at 9 bases. The J segment lost 4 bases and the V segment lost 2 bases, leaving 4 bases of the junction unmatched. CDR1 is SGHRS, CDR2 YFSETQ, per germline. CDR3 length: 14 residues. The CDR3 DNA follows: TGCGCCAGCAGCTTCCGGGACAGGGAGTACGAGCAGTACTTC. This sequence encodes CASSFRDREYEQYF.

The chain recombines TRBV6-1 with TRBJ1-6; TRBD1 agrees at 9 bases. CDR3 length: 14 residues. Unmatched junction bases numbered 1, after V lost 3 bases and J lost 7 bases. Per germline, CDR1 MNHNS and CDR2 SASEGT. In DNA form, the CDR3 reads TGTGCCAGCAGTGAGGGGACAGGGAATTCACCCCTCCACTTT. Residues: CASSEGTGNSPLHF.

This sequence joins TRBV11-2 and TRBJ1-2; TRBD1 might be the D (5 bases). CDR3 length equals 13 residues. CDR1 SGHAT and CDR2 FQNNGV come from the germline V gene. The V end was cut by 5 bases, the J end by 7 bases, with 14 bases between. CDR3 protein: CASSARGFGGYTF. The CDR3 DNA reads as TGTGCCAGCAGCGCCCGGGGGTTCGGTGGCTACACCTTC.

The gene calls are TRBV10-3 and TRBJ2-7; unclear D gene. The CDR3 runs 14 residues. V was shortened by 4 bases and J by 0 bases, with 10 bases between the two germline ends. Germline loops: CDR1 ENHRY, CDR2 SYGVKD. CDR3 sequence reads: CAISGFLDSYEQYF. CDR3 coding DNA: TGTGCCATCAGTGGCTTCTTAGACTCCTACGAGCAGTACTTC.

The chain combines TRBV19 with TRBJ1-2; TRBD1 is a possible D gene (5 bases). Germline assignment: CDR1 LNHDA and CDR2 SQIVND (reference sequence). V dropped 7 bases and J dropped 8 bases, with 20 bases sitting between them. The length of the CDR3 is 14 residues. DNA for the CDR3: TGTGCCAGTACTGCGGGACCTGACGCTAACGGCTACACCTTC. Translated, it gives CASTAGPDANGYTF.

Only one count was recorded for this clone. The rearrangement joins TRBV18 to TRBJ2-7; D perhaps matches TRBD2 (5 bases). Germline CDR1 KGHSH, CDR2 LQKENI. V shed 3 bases and J shed 2 bases, with 11 bases lying between them. This CDR3 is 14 amino acids long. CDR3 sequence (DNA): TGTGCCAGCTCACCCCCGGGAAACACCTACGAGCAGTACTTC. Translating it yields CASSPPGNTYEQYF.

V is TRBV19 and J is TRBJ1-3; no definite D call. V shed 4 bases and J shed 6 bases, with 10 bases lying between them. CDR3 length equals 13 residues. The germline gives CDR1 LNHDA, CDR2 SQIVND (reference sequence). The CDR3 nucleotides are TGTGCCAGTAGTAAAGTACGCGAAAACACCATATATTTT. This codes for CASSKVRENTIYF.

This chain joins TRBV27 and TRBJ2-2, with TRBD1 matching over 8 bases. Germline V gene sequence: CDR1 MNHEY, CDR2 SMNVEV (reference sequence). The CDR3 is made up of 18 amino acids. Losses at the gene ends were 3 bases for V and 0 bases for J; bases not matched to a gene: 9. The CDR3 coding sequence is TGTGCCAGCAGTTTCGACCCCGCGGACAGGGCGAACACCGGGGAGCTGTTTTTT. It specifies CASSFDPADRANTGELFF.

The rearrangement links TRBV5-1 to TRBJ2-7, with a tentative D call TRBD1 (6 bases). The CDR3 spans 11 residues. V lost 4 bases to trimming and J lost 9 bases, with 11 bases between them. Germline-derived CDR1 and CDR2 are SGHRS and YFSETQ. The CDR3 coding sequence is TGCGCCAGCAGCGTGGGGGCCGGGCAGTACTTC. It translates to CASSVGAGQYF.

The rearrangement uses TRBV27 and TRBJ1-2; 7 nucleotides agree with TRBD1. The CDR3 covers 16 residues. J lost 4 bases, V lost 5 bases, and 13 bases had no gene match. Germline V lookup: CDR1 MNHEY, CDR2 SMNVEV (reference sequence). As DNA, the CDR3 is TGTGCCAGCAGTCCCACCAGGCCGGGGGACAGCTATGGCTACACCTTC. As protein: CASSPTRPGDSYGYTF.

CDR3 bases: TGTGCCAGCAGTCCTCTAGCGGACCCCTACAATGAGCAGTTCTTC. Its translation is CASSPLADPYNEQFF. V usage is TRBV27 and J usage is TRBJ2-1; 7 nucleotides agree with TRBD2. Germline V gene lookup returns CDR1 MNHEY and CDR2 SMNVEV (reference sequence). J lost 2 bases, V lost 5 bases, and 6 bases had no gene match. The CDR3 extends over 15 amino acids.